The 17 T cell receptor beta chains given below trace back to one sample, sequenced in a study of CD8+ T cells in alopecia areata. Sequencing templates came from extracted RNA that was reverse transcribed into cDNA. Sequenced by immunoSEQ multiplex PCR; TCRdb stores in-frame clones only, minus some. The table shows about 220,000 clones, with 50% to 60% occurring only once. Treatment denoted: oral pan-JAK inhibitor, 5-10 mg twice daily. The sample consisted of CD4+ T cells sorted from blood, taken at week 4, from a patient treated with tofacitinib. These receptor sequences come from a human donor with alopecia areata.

The CDR3: CASSEARGDGYEQYF. CDR3 in DNA: TGTGCCAGCAGTGAAGCCCGGGGGGATGGCTACGAGCAGTACTTC. The chain combines TRBV6-1 with TRBJ2-7, with 7 bases lining up with TRBD2. The CDR3 totals 15 residues. Germline trimming cut 0 bases from V and 3 bases from J; bases unmatched to any gene: 5. In germline, CDR1 is MNHNS, CDR2 SASEGT.

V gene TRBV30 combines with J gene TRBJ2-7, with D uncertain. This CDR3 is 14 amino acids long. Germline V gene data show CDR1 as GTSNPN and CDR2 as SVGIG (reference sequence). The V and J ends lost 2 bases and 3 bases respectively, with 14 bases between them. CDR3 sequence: CAWSFYPSGYEQYF. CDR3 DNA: TGTGCCTGGAGTTTTTATCCTTCGGGCTACGAGCAGTACTTC.

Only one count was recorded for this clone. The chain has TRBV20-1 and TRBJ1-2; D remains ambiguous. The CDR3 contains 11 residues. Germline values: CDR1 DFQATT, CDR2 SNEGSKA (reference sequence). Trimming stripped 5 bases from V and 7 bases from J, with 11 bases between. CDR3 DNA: TGCAGTGCTCCTGACACTAGTGGCTACACCTTC. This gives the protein CSAPDTSGYTF.

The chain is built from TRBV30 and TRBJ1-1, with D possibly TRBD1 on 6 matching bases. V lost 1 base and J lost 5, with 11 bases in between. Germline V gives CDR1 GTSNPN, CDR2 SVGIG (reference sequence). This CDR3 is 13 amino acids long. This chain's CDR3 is CAWSGQEGTEAFF. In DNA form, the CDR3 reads TGTGCCTGGAGTGGACAGGAGGGGACTGAAGCTTTCTTT.

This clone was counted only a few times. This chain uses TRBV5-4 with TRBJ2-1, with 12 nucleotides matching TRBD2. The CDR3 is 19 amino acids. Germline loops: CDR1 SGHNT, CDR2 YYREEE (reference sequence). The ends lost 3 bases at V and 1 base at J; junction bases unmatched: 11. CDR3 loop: CASSSGGLAGSHSYNEQFF. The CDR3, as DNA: TGTGCCAGCAGCTCTGGAGGACTAGCGGGGTCACATTCCTACAATGAGCAGTTCTTC. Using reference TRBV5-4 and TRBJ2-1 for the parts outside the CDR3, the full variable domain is ETGVTQSPTHLIKTRGQQVTLRCSSQSGHNTVSWYQQALGQGPQFIFQYYREEENGRGNFPPRFSGLQFPNYSSELNVNALELDDSALYLCASSSGGLAGSHSYNEQFFGPGTRLTVL.

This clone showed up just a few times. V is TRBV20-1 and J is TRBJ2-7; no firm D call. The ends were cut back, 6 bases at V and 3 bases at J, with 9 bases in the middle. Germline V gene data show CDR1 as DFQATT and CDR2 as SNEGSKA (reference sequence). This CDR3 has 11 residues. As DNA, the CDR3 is TGCAGTGCCCTGGTGGGCTACGAGCAGTACTTC. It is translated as CSALVGYEQYF.

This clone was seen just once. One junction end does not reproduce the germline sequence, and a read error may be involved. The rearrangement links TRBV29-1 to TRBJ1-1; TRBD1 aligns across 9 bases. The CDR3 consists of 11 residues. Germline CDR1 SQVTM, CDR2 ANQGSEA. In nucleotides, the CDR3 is TGCAGCGCTACAGGGGGCGCCCCGGTCCTCTTT. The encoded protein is CSATGGAPVLF. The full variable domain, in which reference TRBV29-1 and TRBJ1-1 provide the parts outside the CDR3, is SAVISQKPSRDICQRGTSLTIQCQVDSQVTMMFWYRQQPGQSLTLIATANQGSEATYESGFVIDKFPISRPNLTFSTLTVSNMSPEDSSIYLCSATGGAPVLFGQGTRLTVV.

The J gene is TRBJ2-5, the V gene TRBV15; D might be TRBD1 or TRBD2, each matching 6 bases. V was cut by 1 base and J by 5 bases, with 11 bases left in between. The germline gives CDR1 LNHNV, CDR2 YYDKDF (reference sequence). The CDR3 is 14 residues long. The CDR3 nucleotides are TGTGCCACCAGCAGAGGGGAAGGGGGGGAGACCCAGTACTTC. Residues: CATSRGEGGETQYF.

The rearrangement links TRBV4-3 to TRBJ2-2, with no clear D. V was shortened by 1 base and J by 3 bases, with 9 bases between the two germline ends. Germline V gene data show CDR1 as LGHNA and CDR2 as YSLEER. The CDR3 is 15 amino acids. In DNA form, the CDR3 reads TGCGCCAGCAGCCAAGGTCACGGATACACCGGGGAGCTGTTTTTT. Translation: CASSQGHGYTGELFF.

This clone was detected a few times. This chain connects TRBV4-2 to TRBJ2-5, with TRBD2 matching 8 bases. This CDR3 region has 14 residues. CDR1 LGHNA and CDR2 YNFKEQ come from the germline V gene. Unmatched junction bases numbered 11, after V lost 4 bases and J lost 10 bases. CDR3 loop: CASSPSVYREGQYF. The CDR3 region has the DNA TGTGCCAGCAGCCCCTCGGTCTACCGGGAGGGCCAGTACTTC.

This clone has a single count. CDR3 in amino acids: CASINRGGANEQFF. In nucleotides, the CDR3 is TGTGCCAGCATTAACAGGGGTGGGGCCAATGAGCAGTTCTTC. The chain recombines TRBV27 with TRBJ2-1; TRBD1 aligns across 7 bases. Germline V lookup: CDR1 MNHEY, CDR2 SMNVEV (reference sequence). J gave up 6 bases and V 7 bases, and 9 bases lay outside the gene matches. This CDR3 region has 14 residues.

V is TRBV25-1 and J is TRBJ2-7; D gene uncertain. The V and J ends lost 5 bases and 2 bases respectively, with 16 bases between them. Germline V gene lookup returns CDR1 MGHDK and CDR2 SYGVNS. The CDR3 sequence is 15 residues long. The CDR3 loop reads CASSSQTVLPYEQYF. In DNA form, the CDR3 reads TGTGCCAGCAGTTCTCAGACCGTGCTCCCCTACGAGCAGTACTTC.

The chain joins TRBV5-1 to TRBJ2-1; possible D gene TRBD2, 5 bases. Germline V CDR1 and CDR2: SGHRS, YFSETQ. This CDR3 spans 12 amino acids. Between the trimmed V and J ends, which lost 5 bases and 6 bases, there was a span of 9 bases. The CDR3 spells CASRTNPNEQFF. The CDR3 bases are TGCGCCAGCAGGACTAACCCCAATGAGCAGTTCTTC.

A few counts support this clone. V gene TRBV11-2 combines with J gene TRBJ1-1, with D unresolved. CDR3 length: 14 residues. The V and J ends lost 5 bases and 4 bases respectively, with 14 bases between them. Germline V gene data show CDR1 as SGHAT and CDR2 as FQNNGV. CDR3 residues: CASSAGGVGTEAFF. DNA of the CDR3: TGTGCCAGCAGCGCAGGTGGGGTGGGCACTGAAGCTTTCTTT.

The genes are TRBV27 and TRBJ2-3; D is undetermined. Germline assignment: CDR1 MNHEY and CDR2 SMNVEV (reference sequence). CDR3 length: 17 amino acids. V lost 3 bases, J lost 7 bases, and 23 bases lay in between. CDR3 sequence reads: CASSFGWGRAIGHTQYF. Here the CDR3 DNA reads TGTGCCAGCAGTTTTGGATGGGGAAGGGCCATTGGGCATACGCAGTATTTT.

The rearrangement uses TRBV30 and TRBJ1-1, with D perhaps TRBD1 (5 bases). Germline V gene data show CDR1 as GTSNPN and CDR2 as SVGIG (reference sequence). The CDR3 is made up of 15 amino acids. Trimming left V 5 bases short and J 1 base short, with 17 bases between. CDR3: CAWGTHGATNTEAFF. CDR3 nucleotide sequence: TGTGCCTGGGGGACCCACGGGGCAACGAACACTGAAGCTTTCTTT.

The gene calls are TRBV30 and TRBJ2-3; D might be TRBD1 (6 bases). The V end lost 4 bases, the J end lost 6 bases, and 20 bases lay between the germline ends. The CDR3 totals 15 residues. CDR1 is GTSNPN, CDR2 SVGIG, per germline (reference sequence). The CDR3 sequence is CAWTRTLLGGDTQYF. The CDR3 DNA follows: TGTGCCTGGACCCGGACCCTACTTGGGGGCGATACGCAGTATTTT.